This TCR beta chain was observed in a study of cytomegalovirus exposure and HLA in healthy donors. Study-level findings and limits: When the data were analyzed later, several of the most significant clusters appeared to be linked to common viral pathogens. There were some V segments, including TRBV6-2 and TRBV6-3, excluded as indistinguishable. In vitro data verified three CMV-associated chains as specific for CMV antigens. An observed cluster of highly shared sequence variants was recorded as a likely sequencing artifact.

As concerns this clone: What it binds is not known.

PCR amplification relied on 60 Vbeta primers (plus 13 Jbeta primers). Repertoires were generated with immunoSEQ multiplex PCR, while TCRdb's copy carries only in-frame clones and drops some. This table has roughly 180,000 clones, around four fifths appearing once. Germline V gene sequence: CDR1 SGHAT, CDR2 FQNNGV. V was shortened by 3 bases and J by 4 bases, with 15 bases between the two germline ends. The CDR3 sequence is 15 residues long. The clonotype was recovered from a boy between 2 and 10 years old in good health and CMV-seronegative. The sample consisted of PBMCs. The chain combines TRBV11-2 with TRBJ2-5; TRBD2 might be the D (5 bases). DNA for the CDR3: TGTGCCAGCAGCTTTAGTGGGCTAGCATTAGAGACCCAGTACTTC. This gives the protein CASSFSGLALETQYF.